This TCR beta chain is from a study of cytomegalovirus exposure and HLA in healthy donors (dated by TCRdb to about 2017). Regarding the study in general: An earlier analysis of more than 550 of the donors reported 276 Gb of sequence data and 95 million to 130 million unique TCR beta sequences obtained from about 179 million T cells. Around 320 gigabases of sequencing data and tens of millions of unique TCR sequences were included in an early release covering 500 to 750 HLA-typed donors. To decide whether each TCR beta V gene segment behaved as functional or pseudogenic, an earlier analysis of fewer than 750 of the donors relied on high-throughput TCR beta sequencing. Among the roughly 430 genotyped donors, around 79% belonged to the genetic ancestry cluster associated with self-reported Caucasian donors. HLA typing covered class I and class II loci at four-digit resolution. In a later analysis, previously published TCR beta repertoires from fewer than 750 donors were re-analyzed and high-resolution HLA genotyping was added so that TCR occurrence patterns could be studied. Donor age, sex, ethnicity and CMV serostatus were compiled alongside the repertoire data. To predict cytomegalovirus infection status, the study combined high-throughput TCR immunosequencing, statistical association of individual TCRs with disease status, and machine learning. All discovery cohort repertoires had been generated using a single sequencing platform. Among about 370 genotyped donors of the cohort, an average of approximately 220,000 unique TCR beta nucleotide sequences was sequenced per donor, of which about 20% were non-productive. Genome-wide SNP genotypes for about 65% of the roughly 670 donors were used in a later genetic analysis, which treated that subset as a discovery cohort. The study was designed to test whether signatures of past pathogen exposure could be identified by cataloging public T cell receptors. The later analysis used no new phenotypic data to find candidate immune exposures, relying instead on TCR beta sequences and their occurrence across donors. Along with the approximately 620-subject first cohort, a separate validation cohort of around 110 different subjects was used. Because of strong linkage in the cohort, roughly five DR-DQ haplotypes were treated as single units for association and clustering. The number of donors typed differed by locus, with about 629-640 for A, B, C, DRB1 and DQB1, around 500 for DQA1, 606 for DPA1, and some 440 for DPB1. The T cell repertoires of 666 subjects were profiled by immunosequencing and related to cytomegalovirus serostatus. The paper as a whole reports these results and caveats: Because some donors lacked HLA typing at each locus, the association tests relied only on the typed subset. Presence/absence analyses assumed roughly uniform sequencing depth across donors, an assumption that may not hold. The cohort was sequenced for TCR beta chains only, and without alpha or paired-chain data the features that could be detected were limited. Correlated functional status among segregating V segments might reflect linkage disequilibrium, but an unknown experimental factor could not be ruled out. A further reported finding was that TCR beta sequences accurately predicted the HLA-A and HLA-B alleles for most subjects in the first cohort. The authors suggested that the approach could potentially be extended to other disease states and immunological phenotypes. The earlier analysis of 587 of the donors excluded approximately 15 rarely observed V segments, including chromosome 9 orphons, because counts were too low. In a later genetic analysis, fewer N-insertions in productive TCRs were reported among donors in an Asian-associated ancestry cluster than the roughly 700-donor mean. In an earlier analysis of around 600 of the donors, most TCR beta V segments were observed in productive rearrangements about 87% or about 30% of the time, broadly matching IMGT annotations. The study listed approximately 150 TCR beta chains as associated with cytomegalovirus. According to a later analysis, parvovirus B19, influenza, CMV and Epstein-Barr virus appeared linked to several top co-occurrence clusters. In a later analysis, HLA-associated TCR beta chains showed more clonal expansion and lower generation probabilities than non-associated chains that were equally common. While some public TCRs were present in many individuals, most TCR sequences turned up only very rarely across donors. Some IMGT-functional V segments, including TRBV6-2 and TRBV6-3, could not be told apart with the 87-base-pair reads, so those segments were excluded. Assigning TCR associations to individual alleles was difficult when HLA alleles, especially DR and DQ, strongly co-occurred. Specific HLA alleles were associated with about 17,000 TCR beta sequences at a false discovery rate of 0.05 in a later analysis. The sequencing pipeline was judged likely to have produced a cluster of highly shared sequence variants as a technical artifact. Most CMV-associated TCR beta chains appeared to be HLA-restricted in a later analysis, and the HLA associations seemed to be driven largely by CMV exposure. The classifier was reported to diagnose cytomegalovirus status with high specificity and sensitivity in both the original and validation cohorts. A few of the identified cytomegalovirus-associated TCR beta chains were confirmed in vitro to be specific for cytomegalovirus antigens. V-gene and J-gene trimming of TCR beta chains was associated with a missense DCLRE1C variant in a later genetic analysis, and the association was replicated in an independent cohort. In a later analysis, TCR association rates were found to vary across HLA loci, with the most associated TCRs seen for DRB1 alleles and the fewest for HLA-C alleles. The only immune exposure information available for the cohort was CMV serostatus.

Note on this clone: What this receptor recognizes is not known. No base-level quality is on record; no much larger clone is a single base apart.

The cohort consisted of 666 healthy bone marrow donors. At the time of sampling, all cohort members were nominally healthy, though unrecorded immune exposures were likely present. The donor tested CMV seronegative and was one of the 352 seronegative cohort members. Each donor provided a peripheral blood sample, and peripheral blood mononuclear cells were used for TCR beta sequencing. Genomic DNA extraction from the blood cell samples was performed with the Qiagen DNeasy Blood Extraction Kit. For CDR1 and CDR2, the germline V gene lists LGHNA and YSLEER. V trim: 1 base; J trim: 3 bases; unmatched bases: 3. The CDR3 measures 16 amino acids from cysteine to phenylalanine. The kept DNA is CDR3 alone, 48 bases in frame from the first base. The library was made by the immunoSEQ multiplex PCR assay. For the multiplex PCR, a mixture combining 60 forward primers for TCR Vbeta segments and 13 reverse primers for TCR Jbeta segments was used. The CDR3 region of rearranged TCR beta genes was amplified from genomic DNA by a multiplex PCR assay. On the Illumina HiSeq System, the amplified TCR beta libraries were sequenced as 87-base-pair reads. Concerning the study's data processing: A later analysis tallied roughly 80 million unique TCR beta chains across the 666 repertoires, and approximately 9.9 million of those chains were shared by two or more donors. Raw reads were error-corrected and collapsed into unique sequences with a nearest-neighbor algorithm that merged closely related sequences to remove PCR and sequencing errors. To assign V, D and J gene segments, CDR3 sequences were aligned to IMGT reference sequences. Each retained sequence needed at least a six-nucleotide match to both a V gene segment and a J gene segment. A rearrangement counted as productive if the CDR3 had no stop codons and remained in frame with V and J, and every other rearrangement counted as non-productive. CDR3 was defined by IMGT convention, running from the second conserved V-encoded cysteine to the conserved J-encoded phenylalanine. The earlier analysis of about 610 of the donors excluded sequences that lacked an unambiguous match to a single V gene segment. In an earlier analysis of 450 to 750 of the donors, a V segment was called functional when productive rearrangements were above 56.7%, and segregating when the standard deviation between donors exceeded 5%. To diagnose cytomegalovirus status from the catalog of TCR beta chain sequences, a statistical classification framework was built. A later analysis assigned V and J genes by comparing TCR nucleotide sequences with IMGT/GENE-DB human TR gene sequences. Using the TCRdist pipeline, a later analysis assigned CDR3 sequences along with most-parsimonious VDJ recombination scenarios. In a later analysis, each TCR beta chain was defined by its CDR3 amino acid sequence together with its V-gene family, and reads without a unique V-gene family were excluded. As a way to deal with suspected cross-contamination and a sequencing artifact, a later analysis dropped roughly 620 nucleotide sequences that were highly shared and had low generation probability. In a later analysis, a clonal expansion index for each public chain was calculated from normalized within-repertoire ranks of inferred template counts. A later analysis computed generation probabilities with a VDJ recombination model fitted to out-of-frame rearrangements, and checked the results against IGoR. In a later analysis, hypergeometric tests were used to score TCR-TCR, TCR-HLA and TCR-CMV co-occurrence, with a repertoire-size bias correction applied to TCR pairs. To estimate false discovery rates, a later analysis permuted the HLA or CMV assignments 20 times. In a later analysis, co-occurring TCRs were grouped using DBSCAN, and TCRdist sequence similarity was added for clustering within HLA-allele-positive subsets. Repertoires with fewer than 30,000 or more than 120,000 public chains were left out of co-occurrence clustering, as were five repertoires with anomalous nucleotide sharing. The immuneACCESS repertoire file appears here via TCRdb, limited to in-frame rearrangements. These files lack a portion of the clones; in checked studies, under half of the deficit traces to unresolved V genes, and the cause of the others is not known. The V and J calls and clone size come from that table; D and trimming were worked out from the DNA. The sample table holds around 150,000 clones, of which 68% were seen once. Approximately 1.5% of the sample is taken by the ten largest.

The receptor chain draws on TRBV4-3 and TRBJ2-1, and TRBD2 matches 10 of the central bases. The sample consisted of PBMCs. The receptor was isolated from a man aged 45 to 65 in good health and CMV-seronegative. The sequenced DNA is TGCGCCAGCAGCCAAGCCAGCGGGGGGGACTACAATGAGCAGTTCTTC. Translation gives CASSQASGGDYNEQFF.